These T cell receptor beta chains were read from a single sample in a study of cytomegalovirus exposure and HLA in healthy donors. This table comes from immunoSEQ multiplex PCR, and its TCRdb copy is limited to in-frame clones, with some not included. The sample consists of some 110,000 clones, about 70% of them appearing once. The specimen sequenced was PBMCs. The receptors shown here come from a woman between 25 and 40 years old in good health and CMV-seronegative. The conserved cysteine and the conserved F or W are not part of the CDR3 here.

v_call,cdr3_length,cdr3_aa
TRBV5-4,13,ASSLDVGGYNEQF
TRBV19,14,ASSMNRAGGVYGYT
TRBV2,9,ASSFSYEQY
TRBV5-1,10,ASSLSNTEAF
TRBV6-5,12,ASRSREILDGYT
TRBV18,10,ASSLDINEQF
TRBV6-5,9,ASSPGYEQF
TRBV4-3,13,ASSRTGFNNSPLH
TRBV2,11,ASSEARGQEAF
TRBV19,12,ATIIGDREETQY
TRBV10-3,12,AISAPGQESGYT
TRBV7-9,12,ASSLAGGPYGYT
TRBV7-9,14,ASSQKGQGLLYGYT
TRBV6-5,10,ASSYTGYGYT
TRBV27,10,ASSPQGTEAF
TRBV7-2,12,ASSLTGGSNTIY
TRBV7-8,14,ASSFTRDSSFNEQF
TRBV2,12,ASQGQGVGDTQY
TRBV30,12,AWNRDRGGRTQF
TRBV5-6,13,ASSLEREMGETQY
TRBV4-3,16,ASSQDRQGSGDLYGYT
TRBV15,13,ATSSETGTPVEAF
TRBV7-2,13,ASSPQGGQGNEQF
TRBV5-4,11,ASSLLKEDTQY
TRBV5-6,11,ASSFGRGETQY
TRBV5-1,11,ASSLSRDSPLH
TRBV5-1,18,ASSLAGAGQAPGGANVLT
TRBV7-9,14,ASSLSAGLDTGELF
TRBV6-5,13,ASRVGQYSNQPQH
TRBV7-2,11,ASRGRGDIEAF
TRBV4-2,12,ASSQAGQKGEAF
TRBV30,14,AWSVGLAGGVDEQF
TRBV6-1,10,ASRAPNYGYT
TRBV7-9,11,ASSLVGRNEQY
TRBV6-6,11,ASKGGVDQPQH
TRBV29-1,14,SVTRHSPLMDTEAF
TRBV7-2,13,ASSSLTGINYGYT
TRBV7-6,13,ASSLGTDYNTEAF
TRBV6-1,12,ASRRGSQSPEAF
TRBV10-2,13,ASSQGFYSNQPQH
TRBV10-1,12,ASSDQGDFYGYT
TRBV18,13,ASSPPGLSGNTIY